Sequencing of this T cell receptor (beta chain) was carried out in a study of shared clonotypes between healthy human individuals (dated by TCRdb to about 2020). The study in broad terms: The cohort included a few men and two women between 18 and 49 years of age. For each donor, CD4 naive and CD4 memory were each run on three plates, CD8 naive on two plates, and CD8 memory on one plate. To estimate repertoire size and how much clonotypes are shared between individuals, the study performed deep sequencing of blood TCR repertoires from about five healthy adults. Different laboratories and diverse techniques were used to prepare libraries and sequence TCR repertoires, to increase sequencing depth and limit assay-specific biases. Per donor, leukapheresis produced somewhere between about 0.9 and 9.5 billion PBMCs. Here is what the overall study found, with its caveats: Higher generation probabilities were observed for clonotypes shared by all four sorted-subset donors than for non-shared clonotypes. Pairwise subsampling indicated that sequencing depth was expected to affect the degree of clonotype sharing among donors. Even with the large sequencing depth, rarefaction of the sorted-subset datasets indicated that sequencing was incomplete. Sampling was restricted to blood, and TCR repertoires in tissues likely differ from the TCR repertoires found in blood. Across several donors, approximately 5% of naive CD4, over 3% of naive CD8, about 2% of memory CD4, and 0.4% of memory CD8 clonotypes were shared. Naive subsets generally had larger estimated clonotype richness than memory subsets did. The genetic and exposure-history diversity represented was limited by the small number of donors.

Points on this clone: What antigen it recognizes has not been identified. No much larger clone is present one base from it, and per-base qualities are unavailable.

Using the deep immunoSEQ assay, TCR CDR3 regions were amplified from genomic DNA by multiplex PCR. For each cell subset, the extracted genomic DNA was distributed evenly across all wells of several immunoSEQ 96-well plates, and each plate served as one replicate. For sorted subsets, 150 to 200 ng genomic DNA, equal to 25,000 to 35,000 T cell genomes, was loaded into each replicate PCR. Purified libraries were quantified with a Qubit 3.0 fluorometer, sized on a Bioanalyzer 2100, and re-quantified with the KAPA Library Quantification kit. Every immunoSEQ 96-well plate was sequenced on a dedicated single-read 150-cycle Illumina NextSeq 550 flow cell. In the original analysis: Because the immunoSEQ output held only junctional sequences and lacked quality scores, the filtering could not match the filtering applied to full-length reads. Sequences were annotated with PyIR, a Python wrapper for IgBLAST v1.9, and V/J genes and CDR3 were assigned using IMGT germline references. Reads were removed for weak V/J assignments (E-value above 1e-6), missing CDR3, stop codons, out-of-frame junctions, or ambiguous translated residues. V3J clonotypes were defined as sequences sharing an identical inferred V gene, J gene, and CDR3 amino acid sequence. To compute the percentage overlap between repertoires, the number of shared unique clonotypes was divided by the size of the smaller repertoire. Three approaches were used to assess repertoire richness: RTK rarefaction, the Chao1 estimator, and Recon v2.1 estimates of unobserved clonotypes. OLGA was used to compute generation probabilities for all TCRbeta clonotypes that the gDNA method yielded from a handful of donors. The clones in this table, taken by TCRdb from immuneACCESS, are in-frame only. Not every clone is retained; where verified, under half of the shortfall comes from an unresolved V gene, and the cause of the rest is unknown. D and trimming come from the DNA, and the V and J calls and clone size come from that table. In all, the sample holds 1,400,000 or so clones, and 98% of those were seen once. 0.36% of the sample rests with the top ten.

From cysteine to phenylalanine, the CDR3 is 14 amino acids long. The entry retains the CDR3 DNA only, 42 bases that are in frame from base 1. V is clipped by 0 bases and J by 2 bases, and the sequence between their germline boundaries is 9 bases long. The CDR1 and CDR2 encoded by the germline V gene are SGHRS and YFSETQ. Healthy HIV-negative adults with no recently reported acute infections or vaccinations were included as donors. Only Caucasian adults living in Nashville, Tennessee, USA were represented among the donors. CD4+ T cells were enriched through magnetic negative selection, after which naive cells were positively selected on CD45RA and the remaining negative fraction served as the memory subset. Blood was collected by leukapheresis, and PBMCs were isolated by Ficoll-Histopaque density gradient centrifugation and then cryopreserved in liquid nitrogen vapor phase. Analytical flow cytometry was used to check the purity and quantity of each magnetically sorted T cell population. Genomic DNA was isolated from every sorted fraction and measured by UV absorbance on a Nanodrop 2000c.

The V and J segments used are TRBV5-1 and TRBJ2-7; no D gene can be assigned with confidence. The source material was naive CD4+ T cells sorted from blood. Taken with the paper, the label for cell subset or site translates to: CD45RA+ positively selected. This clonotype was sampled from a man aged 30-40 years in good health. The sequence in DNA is TGCGCCAGCAGCTTGGCTACCGACACCTACGAGCAGTACTTC. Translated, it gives CASSLATDTYEQYF. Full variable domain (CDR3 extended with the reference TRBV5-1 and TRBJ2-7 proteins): KAGVTQTPRYLIKTRGQQVTLSCSPISGHRSVSWYQQTPGQGLQFLFEYFSETQRNKGNFPGRFSGRQFSNSRSEMNVSTLELGDSALYLCASSLATDTYEQYFGPGTRLTVT.